This T cell receptor beta chain stems from a study of Graves' ophthalmopathy and Graves' hyperthyroidism. There are many counts of this clonotype. Its target is not known. For donors with ophthalmopathy, the disease showed moderate-to-severe activity, reached CAS ≥3 and NOSPECS ≥4, and had lasted under 3 months. Excluded were patients with other autoimmune diseases, uncontrolled infections, pregnancy or lactation. TCR beta CDR3 regions were amplified from RNA transcripts. The first-round RT-PCR employed HTBI primers together with the Qiagen OneStep RT-PCR kit. A multiplex PCR was then performed as the second round. TCRdb re-called the multiplex PCR reads with MiXCR, one entry per CDR3 protein. Counted here are about 370,000 distinct CDR3 sequences, 15% to 20% occurring once; the ten biggest clones make up around 1.5%. Findings and limits, study-wide: Clonotypes were expanded in thyroid at above 0.001 frequency, and most also appeared in blood.

The germline V gene encodes CDR1 SGHTA and CDR2 FQGNSA. The CDR3 spans 15 residues. V lost 2 bases and J lost 5, with 15 bases in between. Input material: peripheral blood. This rearrangement joins TRBV7-2 to TRBJ2-5; D is uncertain. The sequence came from a woman between 18 and 29 years old with Graves' ophthalmopathy. This CDR3 is CASSLKGLSGETQYF. CDR3 nucleotides: TGTGCCAGCAGCTTAAAAGGATTGTCCGGGGAGACCCAGTACTTC.